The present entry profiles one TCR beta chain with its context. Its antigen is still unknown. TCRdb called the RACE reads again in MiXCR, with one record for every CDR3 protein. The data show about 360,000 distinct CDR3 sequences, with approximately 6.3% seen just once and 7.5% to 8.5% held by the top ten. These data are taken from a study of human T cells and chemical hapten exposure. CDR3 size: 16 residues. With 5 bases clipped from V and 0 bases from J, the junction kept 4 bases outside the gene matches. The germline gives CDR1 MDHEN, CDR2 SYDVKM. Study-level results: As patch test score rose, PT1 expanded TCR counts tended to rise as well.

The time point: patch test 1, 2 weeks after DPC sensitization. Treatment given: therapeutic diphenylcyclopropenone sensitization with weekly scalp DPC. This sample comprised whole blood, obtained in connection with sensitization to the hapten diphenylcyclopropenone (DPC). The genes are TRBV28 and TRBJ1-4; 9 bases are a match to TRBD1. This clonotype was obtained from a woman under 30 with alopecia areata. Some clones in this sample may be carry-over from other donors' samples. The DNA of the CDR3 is TGTGCCAGCAGTGAAGACAGGGGGGCAACTAATGAAAAACTGTTTTTT. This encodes CASSEDRGATNEKLFF.